The sequence of this T cell receptor (beta chain) was determined in a study of Graves' ophthalmopathy and Graves' hyperthyroidism listed by TCRdb under 2018. In the study overall: A patient counted as having stable hyperthyroidism if there was no progression to ophthalmopathy within 18 months of follow-up. To explore V-J signatures that distinguish ophthalmopathy from hyperthyroidism, a discovery set of more than 90 patients was enrolled, made up of roughly 41 with ophthalmopathy and 55 to 65 with stable hyperthyroidism. Following sample collection, hyperthyroidism patients were given methimazole at a starting dose of 30 mg daily, and ophthalmopathy patients were given high-dose intravenous methylprednisolone. T-cell repertoires of thyroid tissue and blood were compared in five or six hyperthyroidism patients. The study used TCR beta repertoire signatures to distinguish Graves' ophthalmopathy from Graves' hyperthyroidism and to predict progression to ophthalmopathy. In total, approximately 130 blood samples were TCR-sequenced: some 43 ophthalmopathy, roughly 77 hyperthyroidism and about 17 hyperthyroidism-to-ophthalmopathy patients. For independent validation, a separate cohort was made up of some 19 hyperthyroidism patients plus 17 patients who later progressed from hyperthyroidism to ophthalmopathy. Paper-wide results and their limitations: Among expanded thyroid clonotypes with frequency above 0.001, most also showed up in blood, which suggests that blood repertoires may reflect the thyroid immune response. In validation, the model predicted ophthalmopathy progression with about 70% sensitivity and about 77% specificity; more than ten predicted patients were CT-confirmed with GO in a median of 6.5 months. In cross-validation, the 13-signature model distinguished ophthalmopathy from stable hyperthyroidism with approximately 90% sensitivity and 81% to 82% specificity, while in the test set the corresponding values were 80% and 75%. Sample size was not statistically predetermined, and group allocation was not concealed from the investigators.

Patients with hyperthyroidism were aged 18 to 65 years, had been newly diagnosed, and had a disease duration of less than 2 months. Patients with other autoimmune diseases, uncontrolled infections, pregnancy or lactation were excluded. Diagnosis relied on clinical symptoms, serum thyroxine, TRAb, thyroid ultrasound and orbital computed tomography. Total RNA was extracted with Trizol reagent and quality-checked on an Agilent 2100 Bioanalyzer. As encoded in the germline V gene (reference sequence), CDR1 is DFQATT while CDR2 is SNEGSKA. The CDR3 goes from the cysteine to the phenylalanine over 14 residues. Here the CDR3 DNA is all that survives: 42 bases in frame from base 1. For repertoire sequencing, TCR beta CDR3 regions were amplified from RNA transcripts. The first round of RT-PCR was done with HTBI primers and the Qiagen OneStep RT-PCR kit, and was followed by a second round of multiplex PCR, then size selection and purification. Libraries were sequenced paired-end with 100 bp reads on an Illumina HiSeq2000. As for how the authors treated the data: SOAPnuke was used for read processing, and reads with adapters, uncalled bases, a mean Phred below 15, or no exact constant-primer or identifier match were discarded. COPE v1.2.5 was used to merge the high-quality paired reads. Unique nucleotide sequences were defined as clonotypes and aligned to IMGT TRB V, D and J references using MiTCR v1.1. The analysis was limited to V-J combinations with a frequency above 0.0001, which together covered around 99% of the repertoires. A TCR clonal expansion and chaos score per V-J combination was defined as the ratio of F50 clonal expansion to chaos observed in the TCRdist matrix. Welch's t-statistics and random forest were used to reduce the features to about a dozen V-J combinations, which were then used as input to a naive Bayes classifier. The similarity between thyroid and blood repertoires was quantified using the Morisita-Horn index. The public reads were quality trimmed at Q25 with fastp and then assembled into clones with MiXCR by TCRdb, keeping productive beta chains. Rows with a matching CDR3 protein are joined into one entry that keeps the most common DNA and genes. TCRdb's processing, not the authors' own work, is the source of the V and J calls. The sample includes a few hundred thousand distinct CDR3 sequences, with 39% observed a single time. The top ten hold over 3.5% of the sample.

Regarding this clonotype: No cognate antigen has been identified for it. At one boundary the junction diverges from the germline segment, which might be a read error.

Material for sequencing was peripheral blood or thyroid tissue (not recorded which). The sequence is built from TRBV20-1 and TRBJ2-7, with a tentative D call of TRBD1 or TRBD2, each matching 7 bases. The TCR comes from an adult man with Graves' hyperthyroidism. DNA sequence: TGCAGTGCTAGGGACAGGAGGGACGGGAGGCGCGGCGGCTTC. This sequence encodes CSARDRRDGRRGGF.